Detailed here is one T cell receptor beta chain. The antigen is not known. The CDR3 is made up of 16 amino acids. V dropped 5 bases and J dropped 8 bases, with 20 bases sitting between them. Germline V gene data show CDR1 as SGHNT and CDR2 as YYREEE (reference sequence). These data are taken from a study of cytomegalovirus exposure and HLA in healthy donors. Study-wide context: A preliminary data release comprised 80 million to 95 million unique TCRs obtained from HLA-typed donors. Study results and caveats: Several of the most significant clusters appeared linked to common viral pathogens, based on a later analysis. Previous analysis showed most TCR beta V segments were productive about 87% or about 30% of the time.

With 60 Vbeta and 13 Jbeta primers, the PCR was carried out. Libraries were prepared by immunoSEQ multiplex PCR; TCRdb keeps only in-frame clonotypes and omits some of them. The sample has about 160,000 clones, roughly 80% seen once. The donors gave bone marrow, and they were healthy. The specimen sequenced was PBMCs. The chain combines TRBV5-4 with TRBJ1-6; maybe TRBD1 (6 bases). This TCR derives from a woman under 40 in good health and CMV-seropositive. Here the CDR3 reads CASREAFRGVDSPLHF. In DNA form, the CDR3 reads TGTGCCAGCAGAGAGGCCTTCAGGGGTGTTGATTCACCCCTCCACTTT.